This TCR beta chain was identified in a study of blood T cell repertoires in COVID-19. Overall study: Sites in the United States, Italy and Spain provided acute and convalescent COVID-19 samples.

The CDR3 extends over 14 amino acids. V lost 6 bases, J lost 7 bases, and 13 bases lay in between. Germline-derived CDR1 and CDR2 are LGHNA and YNFKEQ. The repertoire was sequenced with immunoSEQ multiplex PCR; TCRdb's copy has only in-frame clones and lacks some. The sample carries under 150,000 clones, 55% to 75% recorded once. The TCR originated in a woman aged 70-85 years with acute or convalescent COVID-19. The V call is TRBV4-2, the J call TRBJ1-6; a possible D gene is TRBD1 (5 bases). Sample: peripheral blood. CDR3 amino acids: CASSPLGGNSPLHF. DNA for the CDR3: TGTGCCAGCAGTCCCTTGGGGGGAAATTCACCCCTCCACTTT.